The 10 T cell receptor beta chains below all came from one sample that was sequenced in a study of T-cell reconstitution after alpha-beta-depleted transplantation in children. Unique molecular identifiers were incorporated during preparation of the TCRbeta library. MiXCR, run by TCRdb on the PCR reads, gives a single entry per CDR3 protein. The repertoire includes some 490,000 distinct CDR3 sequences, roughly an eighth of them detected once, and about 5.6% sits in the top ten. Sequencing was performed on PBMCs from the stem cell graft donor, taken from the stem cell graft. The receptors originated from a human donor who donated a stem cell graft to a child with combined immunodeficiency.

The chain recombines TRBV6-5 with TRBJ2-5; weak D call: TRBD2 (5 bases). Germline V lookup: CDR1 MNHEY, CDR2 SVGAGI. The CDR3 is 15 amino acids. V dropped 2 bases and J dropped 4 bases, with 14 bases sitting between them. CDR3 in DNA: TGTGCCAGCAGTTACGGGATGCTAGCCTTAGAGACCCAGTACTTC. It specifies CASSYGMLALETQYF.

The chain combines TRBV9 with TRBJ1-4; D ambiguous. The germline gives CDR1 SGDLS, CDR2 YYNGEE. This CDR3 spans 13 amino acids. V was trimmed by 4 bases and J by 3 bases, leaving 7 bases between them. CDR3 sequence (DNA): TGTGCCAGCAGCCGAGGGTCTAATGAAAAACTGTTTTTT. Its protein is CASSRGSNEKLFF.

This clonotype was observed a handful of times. V usage is TRBV7-8 and J usage is TRBJ2-4, with D possibly being TRBD2 (6 bases). Germline CDR1 is SGHVS and CDR2 is FQNEAQ. Trimming shortened V by 7 bases and J by 10 bases, and 17 bases separated the two germline ends. This CDR3 contains 13 residues. CDR3 bases: TGTGCCAGCATCCCCTTGGGGGGACCAATTCAGTACTTC. Its translation is CASIPLGGPIQYF.

About this clonotype itself: The germline gene is not matched at one end of the junction; a read error may be the cause. The chain combines TRBV9 with TRBJ2-5, with D possibly TRBD1 on 5 matching bases. There are 14 residues in the CDR3. The germline V gene has CDR1 SGDLS and CDR2 YYNGEE. CDR3 amino acids: CASSVQGVQVTQYF. CDR3 bases: TGTGCCAGCAGCGTGCAAGGGGTCCAAGTGACCCAGTACTTC. Variable domain in full (rest from reference TRBV9 and TRBJ2-5): DSGVTQTPKHLITATGQRVTLRCSPRSGDLSVYWYQQSLDQGLQFLIQYYNGEERAKGNILERFSAQQFPDLHSELNLSSLELGDSALYFCASSVQGVQVTQYFGPGTRLLVL.

This clonotype was seen repeatedly, ten times or more. The chain carries TRBV7-8 and TRBJ2-7, with 7 bases aligning to TRBD1. CDR3 size: 15 residues. With V trimmed by 6 bases and J by 3 bases, 11 bases remained unmatched. CDR1 and CDR2 (germline): SGHVS, FQNEAQ. CDR3 residues: CASRQTGTDSYEQYF. The CDR3 nucleotides read TGTGCCAGCAGGCAAACGGGGACAGATAGCTACGAGCAGTACTTC.

This clonotype was recorded a few times. CDR3 DNA: TGTGCCACCAGTATCGGGACTAGCGGGAGGAATGAGCAGTTCTTC. This codes for CATSIGTSGRNEQFF. The chain recombines TRBV24-1 with TRBJ2-1, with TRBD2 matching over 15 bases. Germline-derived CDR1 and CDR2 are KGHDR and SFDVKD. The CDR3 length is 15 residues. V shed 6 bases and J 7 bases; nucleotides not matched to a gene: 3.

This clonotype was seen repeatedly, ten times or more. The J gene is TRBJ1-1, the V gene TRBV6-5; D not resolved. Germline CDR1 reads MNHEY; CDR2 reads SVGAGI. V was cut by 0 bases and J by 4 bases, with 12 bases left in between. This CDR3 has 15 amino acids. CDR3 coding DNA: TGTGCCAGCAGTTACTCGAGGTTAGGCAGCACTGAAGCTTTCTTT. Protein: CASSYSRLGSTEAFF.

Ten or more counts support this clonotype. V and J are TRBV4-3 and TRBJ2-2; D gene unclear. Between the trimmed V and J ends, which lost 5 bases and 8 bases, there was a span of 6 bases. Germline CDR1 reads LGHNA; CDR2 reads YSLEER. This CDR3 spans 11 amino acids. CDR3 sequence: CASSAWGELFF. DNA for the CDR3: TGCGCCAGCAGCGCCTGGGGGGAGCTGTTTTTT.

The DNA of the CDR3 is TGTGCCAGCAGTTTGGGACCGTACTACGAGCAGTACTTC. Protein: CASSLGPYYEQYF. The chain uses TRBV27 and TRBJ2-7; possibly TRBD1 or TRBD2 for D (5 bases each). V was clipped by 3 bases and J by 3 bases, with 9 bases between them. In germline, CDR1 is MNHEY, CDR2 SMNVEV (reference sequence). CDR3 length: 13 amino acids.

This clonotype was counted between two and nine times. The chain recombines TRBV7-9 with TRBJ1-1; no clear D gene. Trimming pared 7 bases from V and 2 bases from J, leaving 17 bases between. Germline CDR1 SEHNR, CDR2 FQNEAQ (reference sequence). The length of the CDR3 is 15 residues. Here the CDR3 DNA reads TGTGCCAGCACCCCCCGGCAGGAACTTAACACTGAAGCTTTCTTT. It yields the protein CASTPRQELNTEAFF.